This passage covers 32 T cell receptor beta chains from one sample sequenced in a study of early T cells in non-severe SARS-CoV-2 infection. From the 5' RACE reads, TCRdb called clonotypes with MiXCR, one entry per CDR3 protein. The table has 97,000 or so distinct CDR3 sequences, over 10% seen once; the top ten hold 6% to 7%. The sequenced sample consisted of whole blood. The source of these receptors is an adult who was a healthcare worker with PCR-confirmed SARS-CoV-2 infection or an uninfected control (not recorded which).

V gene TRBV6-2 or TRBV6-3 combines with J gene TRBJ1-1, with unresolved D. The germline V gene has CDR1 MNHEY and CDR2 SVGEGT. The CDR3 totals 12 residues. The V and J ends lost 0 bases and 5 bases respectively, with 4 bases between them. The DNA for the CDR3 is TGTGCCAGCAGTTACTCGACGACTGAAGCTTTCTTT. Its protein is CASSYSTTEAFF.

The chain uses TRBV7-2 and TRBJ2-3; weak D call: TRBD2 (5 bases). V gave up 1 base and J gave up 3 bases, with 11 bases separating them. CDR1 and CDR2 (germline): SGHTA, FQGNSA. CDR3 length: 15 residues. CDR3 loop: CASSLGLLATDTQYF. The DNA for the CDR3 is TGTGCCAGCAGCTTAGGATTGCTAGCTACAGATACGCAGTATTTT.

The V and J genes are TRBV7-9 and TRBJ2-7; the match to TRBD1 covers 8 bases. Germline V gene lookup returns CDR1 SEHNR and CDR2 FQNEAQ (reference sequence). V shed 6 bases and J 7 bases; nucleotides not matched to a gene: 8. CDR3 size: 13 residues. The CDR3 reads CASSRTGGEEQYF. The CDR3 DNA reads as TGTGCCAGCAGTAGAACAGGGGGTGAGGAGCAGTACTTC.

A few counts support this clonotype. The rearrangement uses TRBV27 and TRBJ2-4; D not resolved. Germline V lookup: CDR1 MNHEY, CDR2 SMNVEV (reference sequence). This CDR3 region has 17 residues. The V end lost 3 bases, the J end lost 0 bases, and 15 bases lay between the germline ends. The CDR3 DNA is TGTGCCAGCAGTTTCATCCCCCGGCAGCTAGCCAAAAACATTCAGTACTTC. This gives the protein CASSFIPRQLAKNIQYF.

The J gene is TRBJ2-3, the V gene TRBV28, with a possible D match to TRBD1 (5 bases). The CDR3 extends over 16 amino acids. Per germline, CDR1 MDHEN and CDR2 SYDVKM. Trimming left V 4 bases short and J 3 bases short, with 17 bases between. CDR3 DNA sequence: TGTGCCAGCAGTTCCGCCGCAGGGATGAGGACAGATACGCAGTATTTT. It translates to CASSSAAGMRTDTQYF. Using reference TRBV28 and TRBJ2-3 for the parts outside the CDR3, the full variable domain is DVKVTQSSRYLVKRTGEKVFLECVQDMDHENMFWYRQDPGLGLRLIYFSYDVKMKEKGDIPEGYSVSREKKERFSLILESASTNQTSMYLCASSSAAGMRTDTQYFGPGTRLTVL.

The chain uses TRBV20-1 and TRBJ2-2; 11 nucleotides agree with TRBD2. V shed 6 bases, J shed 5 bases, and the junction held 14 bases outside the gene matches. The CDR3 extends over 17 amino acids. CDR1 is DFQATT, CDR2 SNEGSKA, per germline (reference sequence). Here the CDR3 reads CSAPPQGLAVATGELFF. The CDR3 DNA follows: TGCAGTGCCCCACCCCAGGGACTAGCGGTAGCTACCGGGGAGCTGTTTTTT.

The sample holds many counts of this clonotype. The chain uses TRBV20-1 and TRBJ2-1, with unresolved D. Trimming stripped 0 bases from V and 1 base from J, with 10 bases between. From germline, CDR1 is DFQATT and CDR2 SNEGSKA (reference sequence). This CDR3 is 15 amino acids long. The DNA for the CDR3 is TGCAGTGCTAGAGATCTAAGTAGGTCCTACAATGAGCAGTTCTTC. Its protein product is CSARDLSRSYNEQFF.

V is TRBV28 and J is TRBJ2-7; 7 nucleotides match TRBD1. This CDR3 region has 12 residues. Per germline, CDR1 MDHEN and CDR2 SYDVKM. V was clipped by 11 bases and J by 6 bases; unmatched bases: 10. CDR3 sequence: CAAEGAGGEQYF. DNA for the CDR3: TGTGCCGCCGAGGGGGCAGGGGGCGAGCAGTACTTC.

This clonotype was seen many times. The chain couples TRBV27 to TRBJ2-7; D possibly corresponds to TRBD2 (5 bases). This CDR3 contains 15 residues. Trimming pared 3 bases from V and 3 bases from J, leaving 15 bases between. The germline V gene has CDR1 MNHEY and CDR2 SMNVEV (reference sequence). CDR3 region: CASSFIATGFYEQYF. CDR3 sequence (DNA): TGTGCCAGCAGTTTCATAGCGACGGGTTTCTACGAGCAGTACTTC.

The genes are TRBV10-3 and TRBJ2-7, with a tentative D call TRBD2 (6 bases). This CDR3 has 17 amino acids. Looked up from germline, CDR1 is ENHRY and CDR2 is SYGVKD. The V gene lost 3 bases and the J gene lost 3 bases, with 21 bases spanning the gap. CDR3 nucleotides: TGTGCCATCAGTGATTCGACCGGGGGAGTTTATCGCTACGAGCAGTACTTC. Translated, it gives CAISDSTGGVYRYEQYF.

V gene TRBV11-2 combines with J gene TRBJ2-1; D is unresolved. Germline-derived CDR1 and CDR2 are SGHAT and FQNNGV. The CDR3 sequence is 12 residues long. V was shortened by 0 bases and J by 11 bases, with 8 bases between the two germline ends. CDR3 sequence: CASSLEKFKQFF. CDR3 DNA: TGTGCCAGCAGCTTAGAAAAGTTCAAGCAGTTCTTC.

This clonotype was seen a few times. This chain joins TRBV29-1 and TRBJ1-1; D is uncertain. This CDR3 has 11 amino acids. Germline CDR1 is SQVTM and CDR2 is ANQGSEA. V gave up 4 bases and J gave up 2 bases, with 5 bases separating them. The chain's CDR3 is CSVGDNTEAFF. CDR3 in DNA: TGCAGCGTTGGAGACAACACTGAAGCTTTCTTT.

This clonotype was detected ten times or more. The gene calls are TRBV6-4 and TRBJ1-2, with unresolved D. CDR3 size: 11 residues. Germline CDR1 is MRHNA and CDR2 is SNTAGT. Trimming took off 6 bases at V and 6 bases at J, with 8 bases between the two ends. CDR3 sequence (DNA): TGTGCCAGCAGGATTACACATGGCTACACCTTC. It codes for CASRITHGYTF.

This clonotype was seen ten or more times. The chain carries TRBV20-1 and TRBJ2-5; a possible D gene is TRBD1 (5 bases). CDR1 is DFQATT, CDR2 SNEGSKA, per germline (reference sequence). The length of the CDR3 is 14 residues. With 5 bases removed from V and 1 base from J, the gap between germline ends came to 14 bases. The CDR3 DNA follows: TGCAGTGCTGCTCAGGGAAGGGTCCAAGAGACCCAGTACTTC. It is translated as CSAAQGRVQETQYF.

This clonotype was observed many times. The CDR3 region has the DNA TGTGCCAGCATGAGGGGCCATAATCAGCCCCAGCATTTT. Translation gives CASMRGHNQPQHF. The J gene is TRBJ1-5, the V gene TRBV6-6; perhaps TRBD1 as D (5 bases). The CDR3 runs 13 residues. Trimming pared 7 bases from V and 4 bases from J, leaving 11 bases between. The V gene's germline CDR1 is MNHNY and CDR2 SVGAGI (reference sequence).

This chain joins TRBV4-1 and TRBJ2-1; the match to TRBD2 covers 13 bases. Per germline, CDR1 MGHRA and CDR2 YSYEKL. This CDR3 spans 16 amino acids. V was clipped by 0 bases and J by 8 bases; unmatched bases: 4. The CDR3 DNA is TGCGCCAGCAGCCAAGACCGGGGACTAGCGGGGCATGAGCAGTTCTTC. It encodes CASSQDRGLAGHEQFF.

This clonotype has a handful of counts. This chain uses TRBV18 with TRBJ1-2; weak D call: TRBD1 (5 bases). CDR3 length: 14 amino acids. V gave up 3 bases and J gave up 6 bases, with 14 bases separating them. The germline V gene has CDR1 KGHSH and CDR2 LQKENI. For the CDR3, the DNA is TGTGCCAGCTCACCGACGGGGCGAGAGGATGGCTACACCTTC. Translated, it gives CASSPTGREDGYTF.

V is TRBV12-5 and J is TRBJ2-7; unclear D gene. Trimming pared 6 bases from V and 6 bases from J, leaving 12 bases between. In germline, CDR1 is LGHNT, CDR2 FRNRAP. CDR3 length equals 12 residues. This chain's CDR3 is CASGMISGEQYF. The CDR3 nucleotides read TGTGCTAGTGGCATGATCTCGGGCGAGCAGTACTTC. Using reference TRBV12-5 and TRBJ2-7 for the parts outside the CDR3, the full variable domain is DARVTQTPRHKVTEMGQEVTMRCQPILGHNTVFWYRQTMMQGLELLAYFRNRAPLDDSGMPKDRFSAEMPDATLATLKIQPSEPRDSAVYFCASGMISGEQYFGPGTRLTVT.

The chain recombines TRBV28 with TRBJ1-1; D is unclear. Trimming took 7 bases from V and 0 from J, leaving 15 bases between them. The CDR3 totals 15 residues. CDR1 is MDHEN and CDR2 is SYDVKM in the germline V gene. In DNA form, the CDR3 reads TGTGCCAGCACCCTTGCCGGCAGGATGAACACTGAAGCTTTCTTT. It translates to CASTLAGRMNTEAFF.

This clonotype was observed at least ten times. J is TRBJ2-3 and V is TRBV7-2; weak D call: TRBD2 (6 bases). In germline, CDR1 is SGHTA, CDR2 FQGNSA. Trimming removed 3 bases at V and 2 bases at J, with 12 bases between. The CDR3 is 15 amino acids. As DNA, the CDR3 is TGTGCCAGCAGCTTTAGCGGCTCATACACAGATACGCAGTATTTT. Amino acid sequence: CASSFSGSYTDTQYF.

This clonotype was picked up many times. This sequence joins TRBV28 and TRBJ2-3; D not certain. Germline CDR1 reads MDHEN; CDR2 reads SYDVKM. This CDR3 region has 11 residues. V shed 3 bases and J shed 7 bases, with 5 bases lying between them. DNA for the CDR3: TGTGCCAGCAGTTTCTCGAATACGCAGTATTTT. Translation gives CASSFSNTQYF.

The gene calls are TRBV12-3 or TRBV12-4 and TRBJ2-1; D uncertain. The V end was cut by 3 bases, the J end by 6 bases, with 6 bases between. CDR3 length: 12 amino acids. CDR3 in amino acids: CASSFLSNEQFF. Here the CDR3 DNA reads TGTGCCAGCAGTTTTCTCTCCAATGAGCAGTTCTTC.

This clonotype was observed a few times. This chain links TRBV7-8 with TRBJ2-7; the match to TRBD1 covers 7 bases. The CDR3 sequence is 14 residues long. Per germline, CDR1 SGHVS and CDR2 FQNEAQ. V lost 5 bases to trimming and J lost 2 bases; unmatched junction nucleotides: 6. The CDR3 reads CASSPTGNPYEQYF. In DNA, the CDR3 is TGTGCCAGCAGCCCGACAGGGAACCCCTACGAGCAGTACTTC.

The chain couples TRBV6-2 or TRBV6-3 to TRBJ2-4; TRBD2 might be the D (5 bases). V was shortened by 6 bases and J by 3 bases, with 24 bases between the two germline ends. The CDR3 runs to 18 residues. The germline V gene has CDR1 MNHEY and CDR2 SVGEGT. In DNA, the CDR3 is TGTGCCAGCAGCCCCACTAGATTGTTATTGATTGGCAAAAACATTCAGTACTTC. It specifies CASSPTRLLLIGKNIQYF.

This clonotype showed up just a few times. The CDR3 spells CSVESFYNEQFF. The CDR3 nucleotides are TGCAGCGTTGAATCCTTCTACAATGAGCAGTTCTTC. The chain recombines TRBV29-1 with TRBJ2-1; D call uncertain. This CDR3 has 12 residues. Trimming cost V 2 bases and J 3 bases, with 5 bases left between them. The germline V gene encodes CDR1 SQVTM and CDR2 ANQGSEA.

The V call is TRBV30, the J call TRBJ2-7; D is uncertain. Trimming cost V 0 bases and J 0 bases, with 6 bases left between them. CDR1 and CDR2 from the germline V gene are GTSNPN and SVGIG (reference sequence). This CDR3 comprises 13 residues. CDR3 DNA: TGTGCCTGGAGTGTTGCGATCTCCTACGAGCAGTACTTC. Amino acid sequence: CAWSVAISYEQYF. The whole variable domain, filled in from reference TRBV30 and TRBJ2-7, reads SQTIHQWPATLVQPVGSPLSLECTVEGTSNPNLYWYRQAAGRGLQLLFYSVGIGQISSEVPQNLSASRPQDRQFILSSKKLLLSDSGFYLCAWSVAISYEQYFGPGTRLTVT.

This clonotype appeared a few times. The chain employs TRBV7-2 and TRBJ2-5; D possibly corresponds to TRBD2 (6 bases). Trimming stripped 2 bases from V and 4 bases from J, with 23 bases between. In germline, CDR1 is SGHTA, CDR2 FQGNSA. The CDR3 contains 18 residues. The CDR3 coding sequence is TGTGCCAGCAGCTTATTTTCCCCCGGGACTCGAAGGGGAGAGACCCAGTACTTC. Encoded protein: CASSLFSPGTRRGETQYF.

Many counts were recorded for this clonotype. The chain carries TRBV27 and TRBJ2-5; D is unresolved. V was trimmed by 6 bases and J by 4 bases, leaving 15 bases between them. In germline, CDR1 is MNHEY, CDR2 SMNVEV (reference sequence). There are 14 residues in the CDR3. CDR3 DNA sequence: TGTGCCAGCAGCCCCGTGGCCCTGGGAGAGACCCAGTACTTC. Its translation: CASSPVALGETQYF.

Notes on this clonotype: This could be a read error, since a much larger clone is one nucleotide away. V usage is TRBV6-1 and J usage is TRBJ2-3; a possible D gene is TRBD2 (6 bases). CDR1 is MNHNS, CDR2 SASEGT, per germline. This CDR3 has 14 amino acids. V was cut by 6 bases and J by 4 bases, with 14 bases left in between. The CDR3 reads CASSRVASADTQYF. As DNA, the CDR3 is TGTGCCAGCAGCAGGGTCGCTAGCGCAGATACGCAGTATTTT.

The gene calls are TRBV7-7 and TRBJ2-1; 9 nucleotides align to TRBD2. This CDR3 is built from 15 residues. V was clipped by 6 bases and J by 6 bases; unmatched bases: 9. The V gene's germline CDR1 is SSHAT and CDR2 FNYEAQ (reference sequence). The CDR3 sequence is CASSLLAGPPNEQFF. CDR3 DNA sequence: TGTGCCAGCAGTCTCCTAGCGGGACCCCCCAATGAGCAGTTCTTC. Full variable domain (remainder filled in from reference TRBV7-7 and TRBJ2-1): GAGVSQSPRYKVTKRGQDVTLRCDPISSHATLYWYQQALGQGPEFLTYFNYEAQPDKSGLPSDRFSAERPEGSISTLTIQRTEQRDSAMYRCASSLLAGPPNEQFFGPGTRLTVL.

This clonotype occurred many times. CDR3 DNA sequence: TGTGCCAGCAGCCGCGGACCGTCGAACACTGAAGCTTTCTTT. As protein: CASSRGPSNTEAFF. V is TRBV14 and J is TRBJ1-1, with unresolved D. V gave up 4 bases and J gave up 1 base, with 10 bases separating them. Looked up from germline, CDR1 is SGHDN and CDR2 is FVKESK. The CDR3 has 14 residues.

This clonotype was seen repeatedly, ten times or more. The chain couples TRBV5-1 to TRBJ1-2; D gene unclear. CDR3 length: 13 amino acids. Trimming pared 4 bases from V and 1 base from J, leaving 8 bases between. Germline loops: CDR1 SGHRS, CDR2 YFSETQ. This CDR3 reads CASSQEGNYGYTF. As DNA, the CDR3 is TGCGCCAGCAGCCAGGAGGGTAACTATGGCTACACCTTC.